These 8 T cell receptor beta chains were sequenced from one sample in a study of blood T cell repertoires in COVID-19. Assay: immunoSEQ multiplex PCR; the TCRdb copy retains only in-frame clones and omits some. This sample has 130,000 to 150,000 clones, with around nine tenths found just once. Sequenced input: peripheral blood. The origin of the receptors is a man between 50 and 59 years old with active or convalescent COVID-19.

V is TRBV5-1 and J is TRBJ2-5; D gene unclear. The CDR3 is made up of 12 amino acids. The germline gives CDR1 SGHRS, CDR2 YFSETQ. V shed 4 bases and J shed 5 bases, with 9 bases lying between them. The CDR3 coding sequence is TGCGCCAGCAGCCAAAGGCGGGAGACCCAGTACTTC. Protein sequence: CASSQRRETQYF.

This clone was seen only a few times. The CDR3 DNA is TGTGCCAGCAGCTTAACGGGGAGGCGGAGTCGGTACAATGAGCAGTTCTTC. As protein: CASSLTGRRSRYNEQFF. The rearrangement links TRBV11-2 to TRBJ2-1; TRBD2 might be the D (6 bases). CDR3 length equals 17 residues. Trimming pared 2 bases from V and 4 bases from J, leaving 18 bases between. Germline V gene data show CDR1 as SGHAT and CDR2 as FQNNGV.

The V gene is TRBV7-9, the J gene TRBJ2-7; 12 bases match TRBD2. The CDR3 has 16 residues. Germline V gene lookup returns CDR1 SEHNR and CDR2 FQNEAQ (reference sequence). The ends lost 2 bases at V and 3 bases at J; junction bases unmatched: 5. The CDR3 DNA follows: TGTGCCAGCAGCTTACCTAGCGGGAGGGACCGCTACGAGCAGTACTTC. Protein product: CASSLPSGRDRYEQYF.

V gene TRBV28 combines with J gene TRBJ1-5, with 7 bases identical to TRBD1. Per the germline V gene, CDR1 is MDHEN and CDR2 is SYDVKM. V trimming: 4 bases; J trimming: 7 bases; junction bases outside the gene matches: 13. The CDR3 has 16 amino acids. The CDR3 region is CASSYRGQREEQPQHF. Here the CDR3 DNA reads TGTGCCAGCAGTTATAGGGGACAGAGGGAGGAGCAGCCCCAGCATTTT.

In DNA, the CDR3 is TGTGCCAGCAGTTACTCGGGACAGGGGAGTCAGCCCCAGCATTTT. Translation: CASSYSGQGSQPQHF. This chain links TRBV6-2 or TRBV6-3 with TRBJ1-5, with 10 bases matching TRBD1. V lost 0 bases to trimming and J lost 6 bases; unmatched junction nucleotides: 2. The CDR3 has 15 residues. Germline CDR1 reads MNHEY; CDR2 reads SVGEGT.

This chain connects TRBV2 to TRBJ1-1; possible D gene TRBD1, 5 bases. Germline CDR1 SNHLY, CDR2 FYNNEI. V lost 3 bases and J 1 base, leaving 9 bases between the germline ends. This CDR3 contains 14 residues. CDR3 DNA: TGTGCCAGCAGTGACGGGGGGTGGAACACTGAAGCTTTCTTT. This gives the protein CASSDGGWNTEAFF.

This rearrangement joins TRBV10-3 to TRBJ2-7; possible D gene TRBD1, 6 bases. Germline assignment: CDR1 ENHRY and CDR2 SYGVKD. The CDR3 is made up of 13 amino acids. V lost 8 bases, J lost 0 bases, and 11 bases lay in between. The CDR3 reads CAIGDTNSYEQYF. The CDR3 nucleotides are TGTGCCATCGGGGACACAAACTCCTACGAGCAGTACTTC.

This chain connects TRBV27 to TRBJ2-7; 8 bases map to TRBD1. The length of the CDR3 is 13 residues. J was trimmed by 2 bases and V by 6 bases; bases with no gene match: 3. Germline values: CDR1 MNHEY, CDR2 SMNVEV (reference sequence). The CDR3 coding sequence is TGTGCCAGCAGGCCACAGGGGGCCTACGAGCAGTACTTC. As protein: CASRPQGAYEQYF.